This T cell receptor beta chain originates from a study of technical replicates of blood from several donors. Data came from immunoSEQ multiplex PCR; TCRdb stores just in-frame clones and leaves some out. Of 65,000 to 85,000 clones listed, nearly 95% were seen once; the top ten hold approximately 0.4%. After removal of 5 bases from V and 8 bases from J, the junction contained 5 bases not matched to a gene. Germline V gene sequence: CDR1 MNHNS, CDR2 SASEGT. The CDR3 totals 12 residues. J is TRBJ1-2 and V is TRBV6-1, with TRBD1 matching over 7 bases. The material sequenced was T cells isolated from PBMCs. This receptor was taken from a human donor in good health. The CDR3 here is CASSRQGEGYTF. The CDR3 nucleotides read TGTGCCAGCAGTCGACAGGGTGAAGGCTACACCTTC.